This TCR beta chain appears in the sequencing data of a study of T-cell memory formation after mild COVID-19. General study findings and limits: Pre-infection memory carried some responding clones, suggesting that cross-reactive memory joined. In second-wave clones peaking day 37, SARS-CoV-2 specificity remained unconfirmed.

A 5'RACE reaction primed in the constant segment made cDNA libraries of TCR alpha and TCR beta, and these carried sample barcodes and UMIs. TCRdb reanalysed the 5' RACE reads using MiXCR and keeps one entry per CDR3 protein. The sample lists hundreds of thousands of distinct CDR3 sequences; about 20% were seen once. In its sample, this clonotype was seen a few times. Its antigen is still unknown. This sequence was found in an adult woman who had mild COVID-19 (a few samples of this study predate the infection). Cell type and time point are not known. Input material: PBMCs or a T cell subset sorted from them (not recorded which).

The CDR3 spells CASSLEFKYF. The CDR3 coding sequence is TGTGCCAGCAGCTTAGAATTCAAGTACTTC. The chain couples TRBV7-9 to TRBJ2-5, with D unclear. Trimming took off 1 base at V and 12 bases at J, with 6 bases between the two ends. The CDR3 has 10 residues. Germline V CDR1 and CDR2: SEHNR, FQNEAQ (reference sequence).